Sequencing of this TCR beta chain was carried out in a study of graft-versus-host responses after intestinal transplantation. Across the study: Every transplant recipient was induced with anti-thymocyte globulin, then maintained on tacrolimus and steroids for two to three years.

Germline CDR1 reads SGHRS; CDR2 reads YFSETQ. The CDR3 consists of 14 residues. The V and J ends lost 4 bases and 6 bases respectively, with 14 bases between them. Produced via immunoSEQ multiplex PCR; TCRdb's table is partial and in-frame only. Among approximately 90,000 clones listed, roughly four fifths were seen once. A note on this clone: Its matching antigen is unknown.

This sequence was found in a human donor who received an intestinal transplant. The J gene is TRBJ2-4, the V gene TRBV5-1; possible D gene TRBD1, 6 bases. Here the sequenced sample was unstimulated CD4+ T cells sorted from spleen or lymph node cells, taken before intestinal transplant. The CDR3: CASSKAGDLNIQYF. The CDR3 DNA follows: TGCGCCAGCAGCAAAGCAGGGGATTTAAACATTCAGTACTTC.